This T cell receptor (beta chain) is from a study of T cell responses to AZD1222 COVID-19 vaccine. This clone came up once. The antigen is unknown. Study results and limitations: It should be noted that donors were predominantly white British and more often female, and clonal diversity was possibly underestimated.

TCRdb keeps only in-frame clones here, not all; method: immunoSEQ multiplex PCR. The table shows over 90,000 clones, with 75% to 90% occurring only once. Per germline, CDR1 KGHDR and CDR2 SFDVKD. This CDR3 is 13 amino acids long. V was shortened by 3 bases and J by 7 bases, with 8 bases between the two germline ends. The rearrangement joins TRBV24-1 to TRBJ2-2; D is possibly TRBD1 (5 bases). The starting material was peripheral blood, obtained on day 0 of AZD1222 vaccination. The sequence was obtained from an adult in good health. As DNA, the CDR3 is TGTGCCACCAGTGATGCAGGGATCGGGGAGCTGTTTTTT. Protein product: CATSDAGIGELFF.